Listed below are T cell receptor beta chains from one sample, sequenced in a study of blood T cells in healthy people across ages. In TCRdb, the 5' RACE reads were re-called with MiXCR into one record per CDR3 protein. The sample includes roughly 680,000 distinct CDR3 sequences, roughly 21% of them seen just once. Sequenced input: blood. The receptors shown here come from a man between 65 and 85 years old in good health. The CDR3 runs from the conserved cysteine through the conserved F or W. A D gene is named only where the DNA matches it firmly. Only some rows state a clone size, as once, few, many or a class for expanded clones.

d_call	clone_size	v_call	j_call	cdr3_nt	cdr3_aa
TRBD1	few	TRBV4-1	TRBJ2-1	TGCGCCAGCAGCCAAGGACAGGGATTGCGTGAGCAGTTCTTC	CASSQGQGLREQFF
-	few	TRBV12-5	TRBJ2-5	TGTGCTAGTGGTTTGGGGCTGGGGCCGAACTTC	CASGLGLGPNF
TRBD2	few	TRBV7-8	TRBJ2-1	TGTGCCAGCAGCGAACAGACTAGCAGGCATGAGCAGTTCTTC	CASSEQTSRHEQFF
-	-	TRBV28	TRBJ1-1	TGTGCCCGCAGTTTAGCAGGGCCCACTGAAGCTTTCTTT	CARSLAGPTEAFF
-	-	TRBV6-5	TRBJ1-3	TGTGCCAGCACCCAACAGGGTTACTCTGGAAACACCATATATTTT	CASTQQGYSGNTIYF
-	-	TRBV5-5	TRBJ1-2	TGTGCCAGCAGCAACAATCCGACAGTTACTAACTATGGCTACACCTTC	CASSNNPTVTNYGYTF
-	-	TRBV10-2	TRBJ1-1	TGCGCCAGCAAATCCGACGGCTACACTGAAGCTTTCTTT	CASKSDGYTEAFF
-	few	TRBV21-1	TRBJ2-3	TGTGCCAGCAGCGACCCGAACAGGGGATGGACAGATACGCAGTATTTT	CASSDPNRGWTDTQYF
-	few	TRBV20-1	TRBJ2-7	TGCAGTCCTATTTCGGAGGGCCCATTCGAGCAGTACTTC	CSPISEGPFEQYF
TRBD1	few	TRBV16	TRBJ2-7	TGTGCCAGCAGCCAATTAGTACAGGGGGCCTTCTCCTACGAGCAGTACTTC	CASSQLVQGAFSYEQYF
TRBD1	few	TRBV3-1	TRBJ2-1	TGTGCCAGCAGCCAAGGGGACAGCTACAATGAGCAGTTCTTC	CASSQGDSYNEQFF
-	few	TRBV18	TRBJ2-7	TGTGCCAGCTCCTCGGGACTGCACTACGAGCAGTACTTC	CASSSGLHYEQYF
-	many	TRBV5-6	TRBJ2-1	TGTGCCAGCAGCTTGGTAGGTAGCCCCAATGAGCAGTTCTTC	CASSLVGSPNEQFF
-	few	TRBV21-1	TRBJ2-5	TGTGCCAGCAGCAAATGGGGGCGACATCAAGAGACCCAGTACTTC	CASSKWGRHQETQYF
-	few	TRBV2	TRBJ1-4	TGTGCCAGCAGTCAAAAAAACAGGGTCGAAAAACTGTTTTTT	CASSQKNRVEKLFF